These T cell receptor beta chains were read from a single sample in a study of Ad26.COV2.S vaccination and SARS-CoV-2 variants. Clones were sequenced by immunoSEQ multiplex PCR, and TCRdb holds only the in-frame ones, with some missing. This table has around 300,000 clones, about 89% appearing once. This material consisted of peripheral blood, taken in a trial of Ad26.COV2.S vaccine versus placebo. These receptors were collected from a person aged 18-60 years who received the Ad26.COV2.S COVID-19 vaccine or a placebo. Both conserved end residues are part of each CDR3. Each record gives: CDR3 protein, CDR3 DNA, V gene, D gene, J gene, clone size. A D gene is named only where the DNA matches it firmly. Clone size is given for some rows only: seen once, a few or many times, or a class if the clone is expanded.

cdr3_aa: CATSRAGGGTGELFF; cdr3_nt: TGTGCCACCAGCAGAGCGGGGGGGGGCACCGGGGAGCTGTTTTTT; v_call: TRBV15; d_call: TRBD2; j_call: TRBJ2-2; clone_size: NA
cdr3_aa: CASSSNGHGGTEAFF; cdr3_nt: TGCGCCAGCAGCTCGAACGGACATGGGGGCACTGAAGCTTTCTTT; v_call: TRBV5-1; d_call: NA; j_call: TRBJ1-1; clone_size: NA
cdr3_aa: CASSLGQGASFKYF; cdr3_nt: TGCGCCAGCAGCTTGGGTCAGGGGGCGAGTTTTAAGTACTTC; v_call: TRBV5-1; d_call: TRBD1; j_call: TRBJ2-7; clone_size: NA
cdr3_aa: CASSSFNEKLFF; cdr3_nt: TGTGCCAGCAGCTCGTTTAATGAAAAACTGTTTTTT; v_call: TRBV7-9; d_call: NA; j_call: TRBJ1-4; clone_size: NA
cdr3_aa: CASSFLAGSYEQYF; cdr3_nt: TGTGCCAGCAGTTTCCTAGCGGGTTCCTACGAGCAGTACTTC; v_call: TRBV28; d_call: TRBD2; j_call: TRBJ2-7; clone_size: NA
cdr3_aa: CASSAGDSSSYEQYF; cdr3_nt: TGCGCCAGCAGCGCTGGGGACAGCAGCTCCTACGAGCAGTACTTC; v_call: TRBV5-1; d_call: TRBD1; j_call: TRBJ2-7; clone_size: NA
cdr3_aa: CASSFSKTQYF; cdr3_nt: TGTGCCAGCAGCTTCTCCAAGACCCAGTACTTC; v_call: TRBV5-8; d_call: NA; j_call: TRBJ2-5; clone_size: NA
cdr3_aa: CASAHLESEKLFF; cdr3_nt: TGTGCCAGCGCACACCTAGAGAGTGAAAAACTGTTTTTT; v_call: TRBV3-1/TRBV3-2; d_call: NA; j_call: TRBJ1-4; clone_size: few
cdr3_aa: CASSETGLNYEQYF; cdr3_nt: TGCGCCAGCAGTGAGACAGGGTTGAACTACGAGCAGTACTTC; v_call: TRBV10-1; d_call: NA; j_call: TRBJ2-7; clone_size: NA
cdr3_aa: CASSLSRGGGGDTF; cdr3_nt: TGTGCCAGCAGTTTATCGCGGGGTGGGGGAGGAGACACCTTC; v_call: TRBV27; d_call: NA; j_call: TRBJ1-2; clone_size: few
cdr3_aa: CASSVSFGFYEQYF; cdr3_nt: TGTGCCAGCTCAGTGAGTTTTGGTTTCTACGAGCAGTACTTC; v_call: TRBV18; d_call: NA; j_call: TRBJ2-7; clone_size: NA
cdr3_aa: CATSDLLSDTQYF; cdr3_nt: TGTGCCACCAGTGATCTCCTTAGTGATACGCAGTATTTT; v_call: TRBV24-1; d_call: NA; j_call: TRBJ2-3; clone_size: NA
cdr3_aa: CASSPVADLYGYTF; cdr3_nt: TGTGCCAGCTCACCGGTGGCAGATCTCTATGGCTACACCTTC; v_call: TRBV18; d_call: NA; j_call: TRBJ1-2; clone_size: NA
cdr3_aa: CASRAAPSCF; cdr3_nt: TGTGCCAGCCGAGCGGCCCCCTCCTGCTTC; v_call: TRBV2; d_call: NA; j_call: TRBJ2-7; clone_size: NA
cdr3_aa: CASSFDSTSGYPYNEQFF; cdr3_nt: TGCGCCAGCAGCTTCGATTCCACTAGCGGGTATCCCTACAATGAGCAGTTCTTC; v_call: TRBV5-1; d_call: TRBD2; j_call: TRBJ2-1; clone_size: NA
cdr3_aa: CATSDSARGEETQYF; cdr3_nt: TGTGCCACCAGTGATTCTGCGAGGGGAGAAGAGACCCAGTACTTC; v_call: TRBV24-1; d_call: NA; j_call: TRBJ2-5; clone_size: NA
cdr3_aa: CASSLRDADTQYF; cdr3_nt: TGTGCCAGCAGCTTAAGGGACGCAGATACGCAGTATTTT; v_call: TRBV7-2; d_call: NA; j_call: TRBJ2-3; clone_size: once
cdr3_aa: CASSPGAGGAWVETQYF; cdr3_nt: TGTGCCAGCAGTCCAGGGGCCGGGGGGGCCTGGGTAGAGACCCAGTACTTC; v_call: TRBV7-2; d_call: TRBD2; j_call: TRBJ2-5; clone_size: NA
cdr3_aa: CASRNRFSSYEQYF; cdr3_nt: TGTGCCAGCAGAAACCGTTTTAGCTCCTACGAGCAGTACTTC; v_call: TRBV11-2; d_call: NA; j_call: TRBJ2-7; clone_size: NA
cdr3_aa: CASSDQGTGTYEQYF; cdr3_nt: TGTGCCAGCAGTGATCAGGGGACAGGGACCTACGAGCAGTACTTC; v_call: TRBV6-1; d_call: TRBD1; j_call: TRBJ2-7; clone_size: once
cdr3_aa: CASSAQQGLRNSPLHF; cdr3_nt: TGTGCCAGCAGCGCGCAACAGGGCCTACGTAATTCACCCCTCCACTTT; v_call: TRBV5-4; d_call: NA; j_call: TRBJ1-6; clone_size: NA
cdr3_aa: CASSQGIGGEKLFF; cdr3_nt: TGTGCCAGCAGCCAGGGGATTGGGGGTGAAAAACTGTTTTTT; v_call: TRBV3-1/TRBV3-2; d_call: NA; j_call: TRBJ1-4; clone_size: NA
cdr3_aa: CASSLVVRGRSPLHF; cdr3_nt: TGTGCCAGCAGCTTAGTGGTGAGGGGGCGTTCACCCCTCCACTTT; v_call: TRBV11-2; d_call: TRBD1; j_call: TRBJ1-6; clone_size: NA
cdr3_aa: CASTNRGGKLFF; cdr3_nt: TGTGCCAGCACCAACAGGGGGGGAAAACTGTTTTTT; v_call: TRBV5-6; d_call: TRBD1; j_call: TRBJ1-4; clone_size: NA
cdr3_aa: CATSRKGWVHEQYF; cdr3_nt: TGTGCCACCAGCAGAAAAGGGTGGGTCCACGAGCAGTACTTC; v_call: TRBV15; d_call: NA; j_call: TRBJ2-7; clone_size: NA
cdr3_aa: CASSPTGNTGELFF; cdr3_nt: TGTGCCAGCAGTCCGACAGGGAACACCGGGGAGCTGTTTTTT; v_call: TRBV6-5; d_call: NA; j_call: TRBJ2-2; clone_size: NA
cdr3_aa: CASSPPGTGNYGYTF; cdr3_nt: TGTGCCAGCAGCCCCCCCGGGACAGGGAACTATGGCTACACCTTC; v_call: TRBV5-6; d_call: TRBD1; j_call: TRBJ1-2; clone_size: NA
cdr3_aa: CASRTGANSPLHF; cdr3_nt: TGTGCCAGCAGGACAGGGGCTAATTCACCCCTCCACTTT; v_call: TRBV2; d_call: TRBD1; j_call: TRBJ1-6; clone_size: NA
cdr3_aa: CASSPTPRQETQYF; cdr3_nt: TGTGCCAGCTCGCCGACGCCGCGACAAGAGACCCAGTACTTC; v_call: TRBV18; d_call: NA; j_call: TRBJ2-5; clone_size: NA
cdr3_aa: CASSIGASNYGYTF; cdr3_nt: TGTGCCAGCAGCATAGGGGCCAGCAACTATGGCTACACCTTC; v_call: TRBV7-2; d_call: NA; j_call: TRBJ1-2; clone_size: NA
cdr3_aa: CASSLDRAGNEQFF; cdr3_nt: TGCGCCAGCAGCCTAGACAGGGCGGGCAATGAGCAGTTCTTC; v_call: TRBV5-1; d_call: TRBD1; j_call: TRBJ2-1; clone_size: NA
cdr3_aa: CASSQETGIREKLFF; cdr3_nt: TGTGCCAGCAGCCAAGAGACAGGGATTCGCGAAAAACTGTTTTTT; v_call: TRBV3-1/TRBV3-2; d_call: TRBD1; j_call: TRBJ1-4; clone_size: NA
cdr3_aa: CASSQEDRKNTEAFF; cdr3_nt: TGTGCCAGCAGCCAGGAAGACAGGAAGAACACTGAAGCTTTCTTT; v_call: TRBV3-1/TRBV3-2; d_call: NA; j_call: TRBJ1-1; clone_size: NA
cdr3_aa: CAWTGYNEQFF; cdr3_nt: TGTGCCTGGACAGGCTACAATGAGCAGTTCTTC; v_call: TRBV30; d_call: NA; j_call: TRBJ2-1; clone_size: NA
cdr3_aa: CASSLMGEQNYGYTF; cdr3_nt: TGTGCCAGCAGCTTGATGGGTGAACAAAACTATGGCTACACCTTC; v_call: TRBV5-5; d_call: NA; j_call: TRBJ1-2; clone_size: NA
cdr3_aa: CASSPNAVTYEQYF; cdr3_nt: TGCGCCAGCAGCCCTAACGCGGTCACCTACGAGCAGTACTTC; v_call: TRBV5-1; d_call: NA; j_call: TRBJ2-7; clone_size: few
cdr3_aa: CASSLEGQGSTEAFF; cdr3_nt: TGCGCCAGCAGCTTGGAGGGACAGGGTTCCACTGAAGCTTTCTTT; v_call: TRBV5-1; d_call: TRBD1; j_call: TRBJ1-1; clone_size: NA
cdr3_aa: CASSATGGGDTEAFF; cdr3_nt: TGTGCCAGTAGCGCAACCGGAGGAGGCGACACTGAAGCTTTCTTT; v_call: TRBV19; d_call: NA; j_call: TRBJ1-1; clone_size: NA
cdr3_aa: CASQTVTGLETQYF; cdr3_nt: TGTGCCAGCCAAACAGTGACAGGGTTAGAGACCCAGTACTTC; v_call: TRBV28; d_call: TRBD1; j_call: TRBJ2-5; clone_size: NA
cdr3_aa: CASSEGTIPSYEQYF; cdr3_nt: TGCGCCAGCAGTGAAGGCACCATACCCTCCTACGAGCAGTACTTC; v_call: TRBV10-1; d_call: NA; j_call: TRBJ2-7; clone_size: NA
cdr3_aa: CASSSSSGSSYEQYF; cdr3_nt: TGCGCCAGCAGTTCAAGTAGCGGGAGTTCCTACGAGCAGTACTTC; v_call: TRBV5-1; d_call: TRBD2; j_call: TRBJ2-7; clone_size: NA